This is a list of T cell receptor beta chains from one sample in a study of OX40 agonist ivuxolimab in advanced cancers. Repertoires were generated with immunoSEQ multiplex PCR, while TCRdb's copy carries only in-frame clones and drops some. Of tens of thousands of clones listed, 89% are singletons. The sequences come from CD4+ or CD8+ T cells sorted from blood, collected in a trial of the OX40 agonist ivuxolimab. These receptor sequences come from an adult with an advanced solid tumor such as melanoma, head and neck, liver or kidney cancer. Both conserved end residues are part of each CDR3. D genes are given only for firm matches. Not all rows give a size; the values are once, few, many and, for expanded clones, a class.

J,V,D,size,CDR3,DNA
TRBJ1-5,TRBV9,.,.,CASSETPYSNQPQHF,TGTGCCAGCAGTGAGACACCCTATAGCAATCAGCCCCAGCATTTT
TRBJ1-1,TRBV5-4,.,.,CASSSTLGTEAFF,TGTGCCAGCAGCTCGACGCTGGGCACTGAAGCTTTCTTT
TRBJ2-7,TRBV18,.,.,CASSITESYEQYF,TGTGCCAGCTCAATAACAGAGTCCTACGAGCAGTACTTC
TRBJ2-3,TRBV27,.,.,CASSLRQPHTDTQYF,TGTGCCAGCAGTCTACGACAGCCCCACACAGATACGCAGTATTTT
TRBJ1-4,TRBV18,.,few,CASSPSGKKLFF,TGTGCCAGCTCACCTAGTGGGAAAAAACTGTTTTTT
TRBJ1-1,TRBV19,TRBD1,.,CASSIGTGGTEAFF,TGTGCCAGTAGTATCGGGACAGGGGGCACTGAAGCTTTCTTT
TRBJ1-4,TRBV10-3,.,.,CAISERGADEKLFF,TGTGCCATCAGTGAAAGGGGAGCGGATGAAAAACTGTTTTTT
TRBJ2-2,TRBV18,.,once,CASSPPKYTGELFF,TGTGCCAGCTCACCACCGAAGTACACCGGGGAGCTGTTTTTT
TRBJ1-1,TRBV9,.,.,CASSVDQGITEAFF,TGTGCCAGCAGCGTAGATCAGGGTATCACTGAAGCTTTCTTT
TRBJ1-1,TRBV29-1,.,few,CSVTPHRDTEAFF,TGCAGCGTCACACCCCACAGGGACACTGAAGCTTTCTTT
TRBJ2-3,TRBV11-2,.,.,CASSLASRRGTDTQYF,TGTGCCAGCAGCTTAGCCTCACGGAGAGGCACAGATACGCAGTATTTT
TRBJ2-2,TRBV2,TRBD2,.,CASSVSSGSTGELFF,TGTGCCAGCAGTGTGTCTAGCGGGAGTACCGGGGAGCTGTTTTTT
TRBJ1-2,TRBV6-5,TRBD1,.,CASSSPGGRGYTF,TGTGCCAGCAGTTCCCCAGGGGGCCGGGGCTACACCTTC
TRBJ2-1,TRBV11-2,.,.,CASSLVGPQTSYNEQFF,TGTGCCAGCAGCTTAGTGGGACCCCAAACCTCCTACAATGAGCAGTTCTTC
TRBJ2-3,TRBV6-5,.,.,CASGGGPSTDTQYF,TGTGCCAGCGGAGGGGGGCCTAGCACAGATACGCAGTATTTT
TRBJ1-2,TRBV10-3,.,.,CAISDGQPGYGYTF,TGTGCCATCAGTGACGGACAGCCAGGCTATGGCTACACCTTC
TRBJ1-2,TRBV10-3,.,.,CAISESGPWGGYTF,TGTGCCATCAGTGAGTCCGGGCCTTGGGGTGGCTACACCTTC
TRBJ2-3,TRBV7-6,TRBD1,.,CASSWGTGGPDTQYF,TGTGCCAGCAGCTGGGGGACAGGGGGTCCAGATACGCAGTATTTT
TRBJ2-5,TRBV19,.,.,CASADPGTVGTQYF,TGTGCCAGTGCGGACCCAGGGACGGTGGGGACCCAGTACTTC
TRBJ1-1,TRBV6-6,TRBD1,.,CASSTPTGVRTEAFF,TGTGCCAGCAGTACTCCGACAGGGGTTCGGACTGAAGCTTTCTTT
TRBJ2-3,TRBV6-1,.,.,CASSERGDNDTQYF,TGTGCCAGCAGTGAACGCGGGGATAATGATACGCAGTATTTT
TRBJ2-1,TRBV2,TRBD2,.,CASMTSRPRNEQFF,TGTGCCAGCATGACTAGCAGGCCTCGGAATGAGCAGTTCTTC
TRBJ2-4,TRBV10-3,TRBD1,.,CAISTGISDIQYF,TGTGCCATCTCGACAGGGATTTCAGACATTCAGTACTTC
TRBJ2-1,TRBV12-1,.,once,CASSVRTSGATGNEQFF,TGTGCCAGCAGCGTCAGGACTAGCGGGGCCACCGGCAATGAGCAGTTCTTC
TRBJ2-7,TRBV27,.,.,CASSLKGPPGYEQYF,TGTGCCAGCAGTTTAAAGGGCCCCCCAGGGTACGAGCAGTACTTC
TRBJ2-7,TRBV18,TRBD1,.,CASSPGQGKYEQYF,TGTGCCAGCTCACCAGGACAGGGGAAATACGAGCAGTACTTC
TRBJ1-5,TRBV30,.,.,CAWSRARNQPQHF,TGTGCCTGGAGTAGGGCCCGCAATCAGCCCCAGCATTTT
TRBJ1-4,TRBV7-9,.,.,CASSLSRSNEKLFF,TGTGCCAGCAGCTTATCTAGAAGTAATGAAAAACTGTTTTTT
TRBJ1-4,TRBV27,TRBD1,.,CASSHSGTAVEKLFF,TGTGCCAGCAGTCACTCCGGGACAGCGGTTGAAAAACTGTTTTTT
TRBJ2-5,TRBV28,.,.,CASSNSPGLGTLGETQYF,TGTGCCAGCAGCAACAGCCCCGGGCTCGGTACCCTGGGAGAGACCCAGTACTTC
TRBJ2-1,TRBV27,.,.,CASSYLRRDEQFF,TGTGCCAGCAGTTACCTAAGGAGGGATGAGCAGTTCTTC
TRBJ1-5,TRBV30,.,few,CAWSTGPGAQHF,TGTGCCTGGAGCACGGGGCCAGGGGCCCAGCATTTT
TRBJ1-4,TRBV10-3,TRBD1,.,CAIRQGADNEKLFF,TGTGCCATCAGACAGGGGGCAGATAATGAAAAACTGTTTTTT
TRBJ2-1,TRBV7-3,.,.,CASSPYPGGARQSSYNEQFF,TGTGCCAGCAGCCCTTACCCCGGTGGAGCCCGACAAAGCTCCTACAATGAGCAGTTCTTC
TRBJ2-5,TRBV10-1,.,once,CASSEADNTETQYF,TGCGCCAGCAGTGAGGCTGATAATACGGAGACCCAGTACTTC
TRBJ2-7,TRBV11-3,.,.,CASSFEVFAGRSYEQYF,TGTGCCAGCAGCTTTGAAGTATTCGCGGGACGGTCCTACGAGCAGTACTTC
TRBJ1-6,TRBV7-3,.,few,CASSEGGYNSPLHF,TGTGCCAGCAGCGAGGGGGGGTATAATTCACCCCTCCACTTT
TRBJ1-2,TRBV28,.,.,CASGGPYGYTF,TGTGCCAGCGGGGGTCCCTATGGCTACACCTTC
TRBJ2-5,TRBV30,.,.,CAWSYLFTGTTLKETQYF,TGTGCCTGGAGTTACCTATTTACAGGGACTACCCTAAAAGAGACCCAGTACTTC
TRBJ2-5,TRBV6-1,.,.,CASSDRTGKGTQYF,TGTGCCAGCAGTGACAGGACGGGGAAAGGAACCCAGTACTTC
TRBJ2-5,TRBV30,.,.,CAWCFPGVQETQYF,TGTGCCTGGTGTTTCCCGGGGGTTCAAGAGACCCAGTACTTC
TRBJ2-1,TRBV5-1,TRBD2,.,CASSRGGAGNEQFF,TGCGCCAGCAGCCGCGGGGGGGCCGGAAATGAGCAGTTCTTC
TRBJ1-5,TRBV18,.,.,CASSPVRENQPQHF,TGTGCCAGCTCACCAGTTAGGGAAAATCAGCCCCAGCATTTT
TRBJ2-7,TRBV5-1,.,.,CASSFTPSGEQYF,TGCGCCAGCAGCTTCACACCCTCTGGCGAGCAGTACTTC
TRBJ1-3,TRBV19,.,.,CASSIERGTSGNTIYF,TGTGCCAGTAGTATAGAACGCGGAACCTCTGGAAACACCATATATTTT
TRBJ2-7,TRBV19,.,.,CASSTQRRASYEQYF,TGTGCCAGTAGTACCCAGCGGCGGGCCTCCTACGAGCAGTACTTC
TRBJ2-5,TRBV10-1,TRBD2,.,CASTPGLAGEETQYF,TGCGCCAGCACCCCGGGACTAGCGGGGGAAGAGACCCAGTACTTC
TRBJ2-7,TRBV5-6,.,.,CASSLPGFSSYEQYF,TGTGCCAGCAGCTTGCCAGGGTTTAGCTCCTACGAGCAGTACTTC
TRBJ2-2,TRBV19,TRBD1,.,CATIQTGGILNTGELFF,TGTGCCACGATACAGACAGGGGGCATACTGAACACCGGGGAGCTGTTTTTT
TRBJ1-6,TRBV5-1,.,.,CASSLGQPNSPLHF,TGCGCCAGCAGCTTGGGTCAGCCTAATTCACCCCTCCACTTT
TRBJ2-1,TRBV7-2,TRBD2,.,CASVRDQVAGVGDEQFF,TGTGCCAGCGTTAGGGACCAGGTTGCGGGAGTGGGGGATGAGCAGTTCTTC
TRBJ2-1,TRBV7-6,TRBD2,.,CASSLRPGLAYEQFF,TGTGCCAGCAGCTTGAGACCGGGACTAGCTTATGAGCAGTTCTTC
TRBJ2-3,TRBV5-1,TRBD1,.,CASSFMQGQTDTQYF,TGCGCCAGCAGCTTTATGCAGGGACAGACAGATACGCAGTATTTT
TRBJ1-2,TRBV7-9,TRBD1,.,CASTIGQGEGYTF,TGTGCCAGCACCATTGGACAGGGTGAGGGCTACACCTTC
TRBJ2-1,TRBV11-2,TRBD1,.,CASSFNRGGNEQFF,TGTGCCAGCAGCTTTAACAGGGGTGGGAATGAGCAGTTCTTC
TRBJ1-3,TRBV5-1,.,.,CASSLERGTGNTIYF,TGCGCCAGCAGCTTGGAGCGGGGGACAGGAAACACCATATATTTT
TRBJ1-6,TRBV7-3,.,.,CASSLYGHNSPLHF,TGTGCCAGCAGCTTATACGGCCATAATTCACCCCTCCACTTT
TRBJ2-2,TRBV19,.,.,CASRVAGELFF,TGTGCCAGTAGAGTCGCCGGGGAGCTGTTTTTT
TRBJ2-7,TRBV10-3,.,.,CAISDGPLNSYEQYF,TGTGCCATCAGTGATGGACCACTCAACTCCTACGAGCAGTACTTC
TRBJ1-1,TRBV15,.,.,CATSRGMGYTEAFF,TGTGCCACCAGCAGAGGGATGGGGTATACTGAAGCTTTCTTT